These T cell receptor beta chains were read from a single sample in a study of blood T cell repertoires in COVID-19. Sequencing was performed with immunoSEQ multiplex PCR; in TCRdb, only in-frame clones are kept and a portion is missing. The repertoire holds 230,000 or so clones, with roughly 80% as singletons. Source material: peripheral blood. The receptors here all came from a human donor in a cohort sampled during active COVID-19. The CDR3 runs from the conserved cysteine through the conserved F or W. The order of the fields is J gene, D gene, clone size, V gene, CDR3 protein, CDR3 DNA. A D gene is named only where the DNA matches it firmly. Clone size is not always given. Where it is, it says once, few, many or a class for expanded clones.

j_call: TRBJ1-4; d_call: -; clone_size: -; v_call: TRBV9; cdr3_aa: CASSVEEVPVTNEKLFF; cdr3_nt: TGTGCCAGCAGCGTAGAGGAGGTTCCCGTAACTAATGAAAAACTGTTTTTT
j_call: TRBJ2-1; d_call: -; clone_size: few; v_call: TRBV28; cdr3_aa: CASGGLSDEQFF; cdr3_nt: TGTGCCAGCGGAGGACTGTCCGATGAGCAGTTCTTC
j_call: TRBJ2-1; d_call: TRBD2; clone_size: -; v_call: TRBV30; cdr3_aa: CAWKGLVVEQFF; cdr3_nt: TGTGCCTGGAAGGGACTAGTCGTTGAGCAGTTCTTC
j_call: TRBJ1-6; d_call: TRBD1; clone_size: few; v_call: TRBV6-5; cdr3_aa: CASSWGTGTGSPLHF; cdr3_nt: TGTGCCAGCAGTTGGGGGACAGGGACAGGATCACCCCTCCACTTT
j_call: TRBJ2-7; d_call: -; clone_size: -; v_call: TRBV7-9; cdr3_aa: CASSLVKGGQQGSPYEQYF; cdr3_nt: TGTGCCAGCAGCTTAGTGAAAGGCGGTCAGCAGGGGTCCCCCTACGAGCAGTACTTC
j_call: TRBJ1-6; d_call: TRBD1; clone_size: -; v_call: TRBV10-3; cdr3_aa: CAISESSGQGYNSPLHF; cdr3_nt: TGTGCCATCAGTGAGTCCTCTGGACAGGGGTATAATTCACCCCTCCACTTT
j_call: TRBJ2-5; d_call: -; clone_size: once; v_call: TRBV7-2; cdr3_aa: CASSLDRYRESQETQYF; cdr3_nt: TGTGCCAGCAGCCTGGACCGTTACAGGGAATCCCAAGAGACCCAGTACTTC
j_call: TRBJ1-2; d_call: TRBD1; clone_size: -; v_call: TRBV9; cdr3_aa: CASSGGQVANYGYTF; cdr3_nt: TGTGCCAGCAGCGGAGGACAGGTAGCGAACTATGGCTACACCTTC
j_call: TRBJ2-5; d_call: -; clone_size: -; v_call: TRBV20-1; cdr3_aa: CSASLGEINRQTQYF; cdr3_nt: TGCAGTGCTAGTCTTGGGGAGATCAATAGGCAGACCCAGTACTTC
j_call: TRBJ1-1; d_call: -; clone_size: -; v_call: TRBV29-1; cdr3_aa: CSVEFIWGAGAEAFF; cdr3_nt: TGCAGCGTTGAATTTATTTGGGGCGCAGGGGCTGAAGCTTTCTTT
j_call: TRBJ2-4; d_call: TRBD1; clone_size: -; v_call: TRBV7-9; cdr3_aa: CASGGQTLLAKNIQYF; cdr3_nt: TGTGCCAGCGGGGGACAGACGCTGCTAGCCAAAAACATTCAGTACTTC